This T cell receptor (beta chain) was sequenced during a study of T cell responses to AZD1222 COVID-19 vaccine. This clone was recorded only once. The antigen is undetermined. Trimming cost V 4 bases and J 1 base, with 11 bases left between them. There are 14 residues in the CDR3. Germline V gene lookup returns CDR1 SGHNT and CDR2 YYREEE (reference sequence). Generated by immunoSEQ multiplex PCR, the TCRdb table keeps only in-frame clones and is missing some. The sample has about 66,000 clones, approximately 79% seen once. Study-wide findings and caveats: With dominance at 160-218 and 743-854, vaccine-associated CD4 TCRs spanned spike. Nearly half of spike-specific TCRs reportedly target unmutated variant regions. Spike-specific TCR depth and breadth grew after two AZD1222 doses. There were mostly white British donors and more females than males, and clonal diversity was possibly underestimated.

The source of this sequence is an adult in good health. The starting material was peripheral blood, obtained on day 0 of MenACWY control vaccination. The chain links TRBV5-4 to TRBJ1-1; weak D call: TRBD1 (5 bases). CDR3 sequence: CASSRGHGNTEAFF. The CDR3 DNA is TGTGCCAGCAGCCGCGGACACGGGAACACTGAAGCTTTCTTT.